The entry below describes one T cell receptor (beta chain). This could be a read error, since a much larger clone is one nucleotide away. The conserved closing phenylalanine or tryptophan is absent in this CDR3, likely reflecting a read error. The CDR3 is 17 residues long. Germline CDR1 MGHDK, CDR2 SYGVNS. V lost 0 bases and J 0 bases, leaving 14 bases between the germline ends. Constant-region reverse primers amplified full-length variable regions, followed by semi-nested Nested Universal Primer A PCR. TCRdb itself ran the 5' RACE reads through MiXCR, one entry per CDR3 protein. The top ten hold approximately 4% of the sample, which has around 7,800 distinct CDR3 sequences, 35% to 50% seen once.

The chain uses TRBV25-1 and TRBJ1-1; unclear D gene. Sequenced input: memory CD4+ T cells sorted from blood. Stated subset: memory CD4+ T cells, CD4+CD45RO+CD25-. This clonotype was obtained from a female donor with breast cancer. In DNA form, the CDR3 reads TGTGCCAGCAGTGAATATAGATCGACCGACATGAACACTGAAGCTTTCTCT. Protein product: CASSEYRSTDMNTEAFS.